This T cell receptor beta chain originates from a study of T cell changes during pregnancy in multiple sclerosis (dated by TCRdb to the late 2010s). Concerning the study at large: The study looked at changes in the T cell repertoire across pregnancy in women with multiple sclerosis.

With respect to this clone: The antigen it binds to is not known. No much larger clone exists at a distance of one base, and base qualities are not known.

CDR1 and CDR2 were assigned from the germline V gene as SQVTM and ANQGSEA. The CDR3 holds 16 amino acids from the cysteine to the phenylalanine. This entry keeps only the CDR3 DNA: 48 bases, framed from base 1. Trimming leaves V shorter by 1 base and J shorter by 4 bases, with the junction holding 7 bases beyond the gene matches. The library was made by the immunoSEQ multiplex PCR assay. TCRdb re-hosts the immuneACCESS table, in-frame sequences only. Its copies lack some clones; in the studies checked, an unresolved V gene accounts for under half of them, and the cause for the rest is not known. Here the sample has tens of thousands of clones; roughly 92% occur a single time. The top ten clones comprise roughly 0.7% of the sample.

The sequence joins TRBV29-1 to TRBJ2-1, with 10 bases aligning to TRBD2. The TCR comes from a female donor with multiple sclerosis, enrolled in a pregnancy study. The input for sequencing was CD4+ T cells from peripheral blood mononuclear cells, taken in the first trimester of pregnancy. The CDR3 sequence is CSVEGPLAGEYNEQFF. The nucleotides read TGCAGCGTTGAAGGCCCTCTAGCGGGAGAATACAATGAGCAGTTCTTC.